This TCR beta chain was recorded in a study of shared clonotypes between healthy human individuals. Whole-study results and caveats: A generally larger estimated richness was seen in naive subsets than in memory subsets.

As concerns this clone: The antigen remains undetermined.

Partitioning of CD4+ cells yielded a CD45RA+ naive subset and a CD45RA-negative memory subset. This CDR3 has 13 residues. V lost 2 bases to trimming and J lost 1 base, with 6 bases between them. Germline-derived CDR1 and CDR2 are MNHNY and SVGAGI (reference sequence). Each sorted subset replicate got 200 ng genomic DNA, around 29,000 genomes. In the study's own analysis: ImmunoSEQ gave junction-only sequences without quality scores, so filtering differed. TCRdb's copy holds only in-frame clones and misses some; the assay was immunoSEQ multiplex PCR. That table is the source of V, J and clone size, and D and trimming were worked out from the DNA. Among about 2 million clones listed, roughly 95% were seen once.

The sequence was obtained from a man between 18 and 35 years old in good health. The chain recombines TRBV6-6 with TRBJ2-7; D unresolved. The sample was naive CD4+ T cells sorted from blood. Subset here: CD45RA+ positively selected. The CDR3 DNA reads TGTGCCAGCAGTTACCTCCAGTCCTACGAGCAGTACTTC. Protein sequence: CASSYLQSYEQYF.